This T cell receptor (beta chain) came from a study of CD8+ T cells in alopecia areata. The sample's treatment: oral pan-JAK inhibitor, 5-10 mg twice daily. The study team obtained lesional scalp punch biopsies and peripheral blood from alopecia areata patients. To note about this clone: Antigen: not known.

V trimming: 4 bases; J trimming: 1 base; junction bases outside the gene matches: 6. The CDR3 is 17 amino acids. The germline CDR1 and CDR2 sequences are SGHRS and YFSETQ. Study-wide results and caveats: Normal scalp had lower clonality than lesional scalp, with alopecia totalis/universalis lesions showing this most strongly. Clonality in the scalp and expanded CD8+ clones ranked among the top 100 were significantly decreased by tofacitinib. Baseline CD8+ expansion's link to response remains uncertain, as there was one nonresponder.

TCR sequencing used cDNA made by reverse transcription of extracted RNA. The data were produced by immunoSEQ multiplex PCR, yet TCRdb's version contains in-frame clones alone and is incomplete. The repertoire holds 90,000 to 150,000 clones, with about half as singletons. The receptor comes from a human donor with alopecia areata. The sample consisted of CD4+ T cells sorted from blood, taken at week 4, from a patient treated with tofacitinib. This chain connects TRBV5-1 to TRBJ2-6; 9 bases align to TRBD1. The CDR3 coding sequence is TGCGCCAGCAGCACCGGGACAGGGTCGTCTGGGGCCAACGTCCTGACTTTC. Protein: CASSTGTGSSGANVLTF.